These T cell receptor beta chains were read from a single sample in a study of blood T cell repertoires in COVID-19. Generated by immunoSEQ multiplex PCR, the TCRdb table keeps only in-frame clones and is missing some. The table has over 80,000 clones, about nine tenths seen once. The sequenced sample consisted of peripheral blood. These receptors were taken from a human donor with active COVID-19. The donor label of this sample is uncertain. Both conserved end residues are part of each CDR3. A D gene is named only where the DNA matches it firmly. A row's size may be missing; if present it is once, few, many or a size class.

clone_size j_call d_call v_call cdr3_aa
NA TRBJ2-3 TRBD2 TRBV6-5 CASWRTSGTDTQYF
NA TRBJ1-3 NA TRBV19 CASSIDSGLDSGNTIYF
NA TRBJ1-2 NA TRBV2 CASSELAGAGYTF
NA TRBJ1-1 NA TRBV5-4 CASSAHQGNTEAFF
NA TRBJ1-1 NA TRBV19 CASSIEQGAGTEAFF
NA TRBJ2-5 NA TRBV2 CASSVIETQYF
NA TRBJ2-7 TRBD1 TRBV2 CARSALTGDSYEQYF
NA TRBJ2-1 NA TRBV7-6 CASSLGVRTYNEQFF
NA TRBJ2-7 TRBD1 TRBV7-2 CASSSSGTVFYEQYF
NA TRBJ2-3 NA TRBV15 CATSRDRESADTQYF
NA TRBJ2-3 NA TRBV2 CASSMMGQGWADTQYF
NA TRBJ1-2 NA TRBV7-8 CASSLETAYGYTF
NA TRBJ2-3 NA TRBV9 CASSAGSPSTDTQYF
once TRBJ1-2 NA TRBV6-1 CASSDLRDTYGYTF
once TRBJ2-7 TRBD2 TRBV11-2 CASSSPLAGVEQYF
NA TRBJ2-2 NA TRBV28 CASSFRGSGELFF
NA TRBJ1-5 NA TRBV7-2 CASSYQGAQPQHF
NA TRBJ2-7 TRBD1 TRBV13 CASSVGTGPYYEQYF
NA TRBJ2-2 TRBD1 TRBV2 CASRRGGISRTGELFF
NA TRBJ1-4 NA TRBV4-1 CASSRGRWEKLFF
NA TRBJ2-7 NA TRBV29-1 CSVDKLSGYEQYF
NA TRBJ2-7 TRBD1 TRBV16 CASSQWDRDSSYEQYF
NA TRBJ2-1 NA TRBV5-1 CASSFLPSSDEQFF
NA TRBJ2-7 NA TRBV5-1 CASSLGVQSYEQYF
NA TRBJ2-2 TRBD2 TRBV2 CASSKLGTRGGTGELFF
NA TRBJ2-5 NA TRBV27 CASSVLAGEETQYF
once TRBJ2-3 NA TRBV6-1 CASSGPAGTPATDTQYF
once TRBJ1-1 TRBD1 TRBV4-1 CASSQDRGPDEAFF
few TRBJ2-7 TRBD1 TRBV4-2 CASSQDAGTGGYEQYF
NA TRBJ2-1 TRBD1 TRBV27 CASSLGQGGSYNEQFF
NA TRBJ2-5 TRBD1 TRBV5-6 CASSRGQGTSTQYF
NA TRBJ2-3 NA TRBV11-3 CASSRYEGTDTQYF
NA TRBJ2-1 TRBD1 TRBV30 CAWSPYRGQGVGNEQFF
NA TRBJ1-2 NA TRBV3-1/TRBV3-2 CASRTIGQPYGYTF
NA TRBJ2-1 TRBD1 TRBV5-1 CASSLDRGKVNEQFF
NA TRBJ2-5 NA TRBV29-1 CSVEVRAWETQYF
NA TRBJ2-5 TRBD2 TRBV5-4 CASSLSLAGALETQYF
once TRBJ2-7 NA TRBV27 CATRPDSLWDEQYF
NA TRBJ2-1 TRBD2 TRBV10-3 CAISNNGGGSYNEQFF
NA TRBJ1-2 NA TRBV6-6 CASSERQVDGYTF
NA TRBJ2-1 NA TRBV19 CASSIAPPGKLRDEQFF
NA TRBJ2-5 TRBD1 TRBV7-9 CASSTEDRGRWETQYF
NA TRBJ2-3 TRBD2 TRBV9 CASSRPRRVAGGPLRDTQYF
NA TRBJ1-1 NA TRBV6-5 CASTSRGMAFF
NA TRBJ2-7 TRBD1 TRBV6-5 CASSQGQSSYEQYF
NA TRBJ2-3 TRBD2 TRBV5-1 CASSFNSGGETDTQYF
once TRBJ2-1 TRBD1 TRBV9 CASSVGSGGQFF
NA TRBJ2-3 NA TRBV2 CASSEYGGPTDTQYF